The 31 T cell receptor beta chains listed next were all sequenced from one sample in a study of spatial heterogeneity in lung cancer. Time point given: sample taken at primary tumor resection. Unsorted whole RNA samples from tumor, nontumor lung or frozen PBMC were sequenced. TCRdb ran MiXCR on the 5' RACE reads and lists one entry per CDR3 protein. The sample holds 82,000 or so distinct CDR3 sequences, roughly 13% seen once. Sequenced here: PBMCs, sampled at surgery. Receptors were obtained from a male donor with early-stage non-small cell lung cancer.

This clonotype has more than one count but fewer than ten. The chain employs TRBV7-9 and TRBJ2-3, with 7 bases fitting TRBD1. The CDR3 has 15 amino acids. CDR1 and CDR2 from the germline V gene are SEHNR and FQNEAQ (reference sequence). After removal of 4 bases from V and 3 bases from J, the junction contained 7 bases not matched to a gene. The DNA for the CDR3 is TGTGCCAGCAGCTCCGGGACAGCTATAACAGATACGCAGTATTTT. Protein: CASSSGTAITDTQYF. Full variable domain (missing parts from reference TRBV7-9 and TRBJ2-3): DTGVSQNPRHKITKRGQNVTFRCDPISEHNRLYWYRQTLGQGPEFLTYFQNEAQLEKSRLLSDRFSAERPKGSFSTLEIQRTEQGDSAMYLCASSSGTAITDTQYFGPGTRLTVL.

CDR3 sequence: CASSLASQGYEQFF. The CDR3 nucleotides read TGTGCCAGCAGTTTAGCCTCTCAGGGGTATGAGCAGTTCTTC. The chain has TRBV12-3 or TRBV12-4 and TRBJ2-1; D might be TRBD1 (6 bases). The germline V and J ends were trimmed by 0 bases and 8 bases, with 11 bases remaining between them. CDR3 length: 14 residues.

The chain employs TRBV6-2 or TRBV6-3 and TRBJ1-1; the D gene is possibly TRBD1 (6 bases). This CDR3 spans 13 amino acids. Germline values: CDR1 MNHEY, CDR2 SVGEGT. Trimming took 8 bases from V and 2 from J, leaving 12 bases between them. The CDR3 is CASLRTANTEAFF. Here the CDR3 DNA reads TGTGCCAGCCTTAGGACAGCCAACACTGAAGCTTTCTTT.

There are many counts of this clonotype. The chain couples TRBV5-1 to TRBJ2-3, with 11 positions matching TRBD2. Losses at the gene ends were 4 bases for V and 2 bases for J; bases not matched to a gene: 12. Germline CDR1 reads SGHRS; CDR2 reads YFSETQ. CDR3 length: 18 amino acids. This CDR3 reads CASSRALAGGLFTDTQYF. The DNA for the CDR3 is TGCGCCAGCAGCCGGGCTCTAGCGGGGGGCCTCTTCACAGATACGCAGTATTTT.

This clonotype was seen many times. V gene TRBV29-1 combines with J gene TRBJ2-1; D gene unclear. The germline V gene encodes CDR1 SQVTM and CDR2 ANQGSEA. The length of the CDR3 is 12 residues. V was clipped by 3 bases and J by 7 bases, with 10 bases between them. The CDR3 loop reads CSVEEQLNEQFF. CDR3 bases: TGCAGCGTTGAGGAGCAGTTAAATGAGCAGTTCTTC.

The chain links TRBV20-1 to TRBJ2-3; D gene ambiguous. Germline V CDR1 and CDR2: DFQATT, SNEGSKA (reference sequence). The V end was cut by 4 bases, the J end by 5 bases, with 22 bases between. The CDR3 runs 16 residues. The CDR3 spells CSANNIGRLVKDTQYF. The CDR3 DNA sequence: TGCAGTGCTAATAATATAGGGCGGTTGGTTAAAGATACGCAGTATTTT.

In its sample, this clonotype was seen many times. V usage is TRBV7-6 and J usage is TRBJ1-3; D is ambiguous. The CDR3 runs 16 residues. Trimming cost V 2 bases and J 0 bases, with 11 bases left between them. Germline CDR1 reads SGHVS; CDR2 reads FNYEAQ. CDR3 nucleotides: TGTGCCAGCAGCTTATCCTTACATCGCTCTGGAAACACCATATATTTT. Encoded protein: CASSLSLHRSGNTIYF.

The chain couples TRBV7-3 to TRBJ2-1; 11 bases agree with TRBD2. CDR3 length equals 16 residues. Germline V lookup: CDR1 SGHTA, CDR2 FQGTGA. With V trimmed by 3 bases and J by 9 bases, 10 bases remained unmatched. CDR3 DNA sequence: TGTGCCAGCAGCTTCTTAGCGGGAGGGCACGGGGGTGAGCAGTTCTTC. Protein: CASSFLAGGHGGEQFF.

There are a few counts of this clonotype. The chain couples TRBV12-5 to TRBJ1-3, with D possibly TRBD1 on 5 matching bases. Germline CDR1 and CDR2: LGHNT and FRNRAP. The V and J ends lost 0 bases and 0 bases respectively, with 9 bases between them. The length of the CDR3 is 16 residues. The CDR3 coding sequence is TGTGCTAGTGGTTTGGTAGTGGGGCGCTCTGGAAACACCATATATTTT. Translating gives CASGLVVGRSGNTIYF.

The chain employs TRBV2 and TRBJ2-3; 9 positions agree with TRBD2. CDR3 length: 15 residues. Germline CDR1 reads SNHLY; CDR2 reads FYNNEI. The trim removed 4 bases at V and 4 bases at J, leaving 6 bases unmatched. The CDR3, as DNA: TGTGCCAGCAGTGTGCGGCTAGCGGGGCCAGATACGCAGTATTTT. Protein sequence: CASSVRLAGPDTQYF.

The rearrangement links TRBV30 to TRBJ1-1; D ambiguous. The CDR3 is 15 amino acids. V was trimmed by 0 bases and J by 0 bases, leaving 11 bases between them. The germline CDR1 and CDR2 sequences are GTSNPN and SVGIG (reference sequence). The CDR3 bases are TGTGCCTGGAGTGTACGGGCGGGCATGAACACTGAAGCTTTCTTT. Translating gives CAWSVRAGMNTEAFF. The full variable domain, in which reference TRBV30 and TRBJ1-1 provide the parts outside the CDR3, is SQTIHQWPATLVQPVGSPLSLECTVEGTSNPNLYWYRQAAGRGLQLLFYSVGIGQISSEVPQNLSASRPQDRQFILSSKKLLLSDSGFYLCAWSVRAGMNTEAFFGQGTRLTVV.

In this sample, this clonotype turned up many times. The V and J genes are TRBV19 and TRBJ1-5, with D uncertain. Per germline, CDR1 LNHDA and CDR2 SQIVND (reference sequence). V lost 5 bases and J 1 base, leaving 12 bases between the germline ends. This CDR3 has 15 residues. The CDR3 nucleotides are TGTGCCAGTAGTTTTGGAGGGTTGAGCAATCAGCCCCAGCATTTT. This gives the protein CASSFGGLSNQPQHF.

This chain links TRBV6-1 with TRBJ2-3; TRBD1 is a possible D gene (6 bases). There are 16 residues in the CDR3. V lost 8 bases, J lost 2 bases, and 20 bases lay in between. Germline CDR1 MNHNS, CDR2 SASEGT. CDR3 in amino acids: CASQERGRGFTDTQYF. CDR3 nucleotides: TGTGCCAGCCAGGAGAGGGGCAGGGGATTCACAGATACGCAGTATTTT.

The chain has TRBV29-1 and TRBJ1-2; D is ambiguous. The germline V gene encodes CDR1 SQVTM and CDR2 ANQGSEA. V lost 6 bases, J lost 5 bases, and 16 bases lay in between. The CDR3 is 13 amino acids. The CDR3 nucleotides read TGCAGCGTGGATGGGGAGTTGGGATATGGCTACACCTTC. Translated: CSVDGELGYGYTF.

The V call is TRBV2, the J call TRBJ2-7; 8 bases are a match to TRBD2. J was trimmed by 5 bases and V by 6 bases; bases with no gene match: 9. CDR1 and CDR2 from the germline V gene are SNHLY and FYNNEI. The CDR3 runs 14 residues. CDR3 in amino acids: CASRGLTSADEQYF. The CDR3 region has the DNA TGTGCCAGCAGGGGACTGACTAGCGCCGACGAGCAGTACTTC.

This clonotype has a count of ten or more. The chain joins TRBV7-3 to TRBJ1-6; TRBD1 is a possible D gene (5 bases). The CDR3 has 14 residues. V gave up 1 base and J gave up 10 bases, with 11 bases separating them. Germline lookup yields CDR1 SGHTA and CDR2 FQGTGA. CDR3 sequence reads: CASSLKGRESPLHF. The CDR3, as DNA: TGTGCCAGCAGCTTAAAGGGACGGGAATCACCCCTCCACTTT.

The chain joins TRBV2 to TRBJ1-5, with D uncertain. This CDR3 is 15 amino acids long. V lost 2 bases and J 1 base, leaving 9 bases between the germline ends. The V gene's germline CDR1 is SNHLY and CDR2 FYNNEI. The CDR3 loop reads CASSERPVSNQPQHF. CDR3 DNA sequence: TGTGCCAGCAGTGAAAGGCCCGTAAGCAATCAGCCCCAGCATTTT. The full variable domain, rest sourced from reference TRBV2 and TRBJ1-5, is EPEVTQTPSHQVTQMGQEVILRCVPISNHLYFYWYRQILGQKVEFLVSFYNNEISEKSEIFDDQFSVERPDGSNFTLKIRSTKLEDSAMYFCASSERPVSNQPQHFGDGTRLSIL.

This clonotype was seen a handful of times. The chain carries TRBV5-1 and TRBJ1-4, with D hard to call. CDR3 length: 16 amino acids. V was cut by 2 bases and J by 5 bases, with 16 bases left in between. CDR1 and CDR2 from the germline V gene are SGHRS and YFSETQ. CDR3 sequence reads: CASSLRADSGNEKLFF. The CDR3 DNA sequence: TGCGCCAGCAGCTTACGGGCCGACTCAGGCAATGAAAAACTGTTTTTT.

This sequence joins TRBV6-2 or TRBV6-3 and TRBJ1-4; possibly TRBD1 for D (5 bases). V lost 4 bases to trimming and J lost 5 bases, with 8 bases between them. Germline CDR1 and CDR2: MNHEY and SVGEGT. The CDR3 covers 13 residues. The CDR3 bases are TGTGCCAGCAGTTCGGGGCAGAATGAAAAACTGTTTTTT. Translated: CASSSGQNEKLFF.

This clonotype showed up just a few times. The CDR3 nucleotides are TGCGCCAGCAGCATGGACGGAATGAATCAGCCCCAGCATTTT. It is translated as CASSMDGMNQPQHF. This chain connects TRBV5-1 to TRBJ1-5; D gene unclear. This CDR3 spans 14 amino acids. Trimming removed 4 bases from V and 4 bases from J, with 12 bases in between. CDR1 and CDR2 from the germline V gene are SGHRS and YFSETQ. The complete variable domain, with remaining parts taken from reference TRBV5-1 and TRBJ1-5, reads KAGVTQTPRYLIKTRGQQVTLSCSPISGHRSVSWYQQTPGQGLQFLFEYFSETQRNKGNFPGRFSGRQFSNSRSEMNVSTLELGDSALYLCASSMDGMNQPQHFGDGTRLSIL.

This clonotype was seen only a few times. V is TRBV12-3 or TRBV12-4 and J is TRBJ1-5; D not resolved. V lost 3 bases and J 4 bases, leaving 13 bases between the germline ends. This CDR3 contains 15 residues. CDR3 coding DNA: TGTGCCAGCAGTTTTTATGATTCGGGGAATCAGCCCCAGCATTTT. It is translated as CASSFYDSGNQPQHF.

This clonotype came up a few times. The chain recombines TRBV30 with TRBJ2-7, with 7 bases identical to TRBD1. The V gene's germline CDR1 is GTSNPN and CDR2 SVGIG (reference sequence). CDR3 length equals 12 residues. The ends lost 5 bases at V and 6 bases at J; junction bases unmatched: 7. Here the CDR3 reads CAWGRQGSEQYF. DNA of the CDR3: TGTGCCTGGGGCCGACAGGGATCCGAGCAGTACTTC.

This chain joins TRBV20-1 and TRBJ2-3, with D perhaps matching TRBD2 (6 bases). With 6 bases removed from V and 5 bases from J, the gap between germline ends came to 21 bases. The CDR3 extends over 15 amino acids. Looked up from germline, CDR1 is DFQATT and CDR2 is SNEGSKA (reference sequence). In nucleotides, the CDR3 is TGCAGTGCGAAGCCGGCGGGACCTTCAGGAGATACGCAGTATTTT. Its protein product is CSAKPAGPSGDTQYF.

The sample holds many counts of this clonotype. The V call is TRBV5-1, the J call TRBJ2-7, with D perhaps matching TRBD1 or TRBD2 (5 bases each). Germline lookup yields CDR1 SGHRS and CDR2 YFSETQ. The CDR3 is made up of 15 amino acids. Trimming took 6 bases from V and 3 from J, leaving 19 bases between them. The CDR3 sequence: CASTPGRRWDYEQYF. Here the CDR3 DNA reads TGCGCCAGCACCCCGGGACGGCGGTGGGACTACGAGCAGTACTTC.

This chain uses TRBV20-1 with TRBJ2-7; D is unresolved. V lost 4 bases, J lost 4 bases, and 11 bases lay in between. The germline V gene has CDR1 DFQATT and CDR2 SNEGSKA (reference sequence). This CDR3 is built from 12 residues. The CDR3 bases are TGCAGTGCTATCGCCTCCTCGTACGAGCAGTACTTC. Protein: CSAIASSYEQYF.

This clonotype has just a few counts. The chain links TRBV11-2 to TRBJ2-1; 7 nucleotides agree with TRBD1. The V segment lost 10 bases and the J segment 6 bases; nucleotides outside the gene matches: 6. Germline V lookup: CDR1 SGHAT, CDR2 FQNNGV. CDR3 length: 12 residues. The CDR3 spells CATNPGGNEQFF. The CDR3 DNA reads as TGTGCCACCAACCCAGGGGGCAATGAGCAGTTCTTC.

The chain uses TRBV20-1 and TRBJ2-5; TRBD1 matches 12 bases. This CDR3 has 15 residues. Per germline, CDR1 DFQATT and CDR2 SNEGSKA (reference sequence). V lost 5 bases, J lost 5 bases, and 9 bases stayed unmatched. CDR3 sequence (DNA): TGCAGTGCTGTCCGGGGACAGGGGGCCGGGGAGACCCAGTACTTC. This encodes CSAVRGQGAGETQYF.

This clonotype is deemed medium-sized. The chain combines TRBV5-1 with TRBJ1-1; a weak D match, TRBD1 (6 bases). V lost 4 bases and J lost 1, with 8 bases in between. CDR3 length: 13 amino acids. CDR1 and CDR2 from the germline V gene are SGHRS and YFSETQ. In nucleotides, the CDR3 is TGCGCCAGCAGCCCGGGACAGAACACTGAAGCTTTCTTT. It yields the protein CASSPGQNTEAFF.

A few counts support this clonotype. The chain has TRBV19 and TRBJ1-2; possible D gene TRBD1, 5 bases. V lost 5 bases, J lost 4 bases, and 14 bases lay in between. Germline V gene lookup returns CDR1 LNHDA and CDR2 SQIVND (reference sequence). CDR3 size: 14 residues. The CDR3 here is CASSPQGSSYGYTF. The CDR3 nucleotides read TGTGCCAGTAGTCCTCAGGGATCAAGCTATGGCTACACCTTC.

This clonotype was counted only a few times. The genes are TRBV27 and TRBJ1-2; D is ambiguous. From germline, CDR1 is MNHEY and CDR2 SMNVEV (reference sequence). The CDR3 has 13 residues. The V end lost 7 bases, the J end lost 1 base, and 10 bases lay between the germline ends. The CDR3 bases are TGTGCCAGCACCAATTACAGTAACTATGGCTACACCTTC. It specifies CASTNYSNYGYTF.

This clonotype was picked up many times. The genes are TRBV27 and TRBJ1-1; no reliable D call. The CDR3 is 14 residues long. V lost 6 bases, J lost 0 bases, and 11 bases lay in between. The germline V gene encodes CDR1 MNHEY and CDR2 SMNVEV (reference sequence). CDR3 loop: CASSLDFMNTEAFF. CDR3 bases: TGTGCCAGCAGCCTGGACTTCATGAACACTGAAGCTTTCTTT.